This T cell receptor (beta chain) was documented in a study of CD8 T cells in Susac syndrome. Study context: Intravenous immunoglobulin alone or corticosteroids were being given to patients with Susac syndrome at blood draw, unless they were therapy-naive.

Notes on the study in general: Around 16 Susac-specific public clones were found in total CD8+ repertoires and four or five in CD8+ TEMRA repertoires.

All included Susac syndrome patients satisfied recently defined diagnostic criteria for definite or probable disease. Remarks on this clonotype: Its antigen is still unknown.

V lost 4 bases, J lost 3 bases, and 9 bases lay in between. The CDR3 loop spans 14 amino acids. A quantity of about 0.45 to 1 ug RNA underwent reverse transcription using random hexamers. TCRdb recomputed calls from the immunoSEQ multiplex PCR reads with MiXCR, one row per CDR3 protein. The sample includes fewer than 85,000 distinct CDR3 sequences, approximately 93% of them seen just once. Sequences were obtained from CD8+ T cells from PBMCs. The chain combines TRBV12-3 or TRBV12-4 with TRBJ1-4; the D is unclear. The sequence was collected from a human donor with Susac syndrome. For the CDR3, the DNA is TGTGCCAGCAGTTCTGAACGAGCTAATGAAAAACTGTTTTTT. It encodes CASSSERANEKLFF.